This T cell receptor beta chain was captured in a study of CD8+CD57+ T cells in acquired aplastic anemia. CDR3 and TCR beta VDJ profiling relied on genomic DNA as the template. TCRdb re-analysed the reads in MiXCR, keeping a single row per CDR3 protein. The data hold over 250,000 distinct CDR3 sequences, with 50% to 65% observed a single time. Study-level points and caveats: No significant difference in CD8+ Simpson's diversity was found between patients and controls.

This clonotype was observed at least ten times. Its specificity is unknown. All sequencing subjects had displayed CD8+CD57+ cell expansion on flow cytometry. Sequencing used sorted CD4+, CD8+, or CD8+CD57+ T cells (not recorded which) from PBMCs. The clonotype was recovered from a human donor with aplastic anemia.

The CDR3 coding sequence is TGCGCCAGCAGCCTGCTGGGGGGAGATACCGGGGAGCTGTTTTTT. Translated: CASSLLGGDTGELFF. The rearrangement uses TRBV5-1 and TRBJ2-2; a possible D gene is TRBD2 (6 bases). The CDR3 contains 15 residues. Per germline, CDR1 SGHRS and CDR2 YFSETQ. Trimming took off 4 bases at V and 5 bases at J, with 15 bases between the two ends.